The sample holds a few counts of the clone carrying this T cell receptor beta chain. As yet, its antigen is unknown. These data belong to a study of cytomegalovirus exposure and HLA in healthy donors. Findings of the study overall: A previous analysis found most TCR beta V segments productive roughly 87% or roughly 30% of the time. Using a false discovery rate of 0.05, a later analysis showed that 15,000 to 20,000 TCR beta sequences were associated with HLA alleles.

V was cut by 0 bases and J by 0 bases, with 23 bases left in between. Germline CDR1 reads SGHDN; CDR2 reads FVKESK. The CDR3 is 20 amino acids. PCR involved 60 Vbeta and 13 Jbeta primers. The method was immunoSEQ multiplex PCR; TCRdb's version includes in-frame clones alone and lacks a portion of them. The table lists under 200,000 clones, roughly four fifths of them singletons. Sequencing was performed on PBMCs. This clonotype originated in a woman in her late teens or twenties in good health and CMV-seronegative. The chain has TRBV14 and TRBJ1-1, with D perhaps matching TRBD1 (5 bases). The CDR3 DNA follows: TGTGCCAGCAGCCAAGATTTTTTGGACAAATTCTTCTTGGTGAACACTGAAGCTTTCTTT. This encodes CASSQDFLDKFFLVNTEAFF.